This T cell receptor beta chain was obtained from a study of blood T cell repertoires in COVID-19 (TCRdb year 2020). In terms of the full investigation: Samples from collaborators originated in the United States, Italy and Spain and spanned both the acute and convalescent phases of COVID-19. The material from the prospective study consisted of cDNA or gDNA derived from T cells, B-cell-depleted T cells, or PBMCs. Deeply sampled blood TCRbeta repertoires from subjects exposed to, actively infected with, or recovered from COVID-19 were included in the dataset. The repertoires were released in a freely available public database intended as a resource for research on the immune response to SARS-CoV-2. Samples were obtained from the ongoing ImmuneRACE study (first 160 participants) and from over 1,000 subjects provided by 6 global collaborators. The sample metadata nearly always contained a de-identified subject ID, COVID-19 status, age in years and sex. Where HLA class I and class II types were available, the types were taken from metadata supplied by the sample provider, not from assay-based typing. General conclusions and limits of the study: How much clinical and demographic metadata was included differed by source and by participant, and the metadata was provided uncurated.

From the cysteine through the phenylalanine, the CDR3 covers 15 amino acids. CDR3 DNA is the only sequence kept; it has 45 bases, read in frame from the first base. The germline V gene yields KGHSH for CDR1 and LQKENI for CDR2. The V and J ends are trimmed by 8 bases and 0 bases, leaving 15 bases between them. Regarding this clone: Its specific antigen is unknown. It has no much larger one-base neighbor in the sample; base qualities were not kept.

In Seattle, one collaborating source enrolled patients while the infection was active and tracked those patients longitudinally over the course of disease. Whole blood was collected in K2EDTA tubes by collaborating institutions according to the institutions' own protocols. Collaborator samples were shipped for TCRbeta analysis as frozen whole blood, isolated PBMCs, or DNA extracted from either sample type. The immunoSEQ Assay, a bias-controlled multiplex PCR, was used to amplify TCRbeta CDR3 regions from genomic DNA. Per the source publication's procedure: Within the assay, amplification of reference gene primers was used to estimate how many nucleated cells each sample contained. To quantify the absolute abundance of each unique TCRbeta CDR3 rearrangement, sequence reads were collapsed and filtered. For each sample, productive Simpson clonality was calculated as the square root of Simpson's diversity index over productive rearrangements. In TCRdb, the immuneACCESS table is reduced to in-frame sequences with V and J assigned. These tables do not hold every clone; where another copy was compared, an unresolved V gene accounts for under half, and the others remain unexplained. From that table come the V and J calls and clone size; the DNA was used to work out D and trimming. Across this sample there are over 150,000 clones, with around 94% seen only once. The leading ten clones occupy about 0.8% of the sample.

The sequencing input was peripheral blood. The chain joins TRBV18 to TRBJ2-3; a weak D assignment points to TRBD2 (6 bases agree). This TCR derives from a man aged 25 to 40 with COVID-19, enrolled during active disease. Here the CDR3 is given as CASQPQAGSTDTQYF. The DNA sequence is given as TGTGCCAGCCAGCCACAGGCGGGGAGCACAGATACGCAGTATTTT.